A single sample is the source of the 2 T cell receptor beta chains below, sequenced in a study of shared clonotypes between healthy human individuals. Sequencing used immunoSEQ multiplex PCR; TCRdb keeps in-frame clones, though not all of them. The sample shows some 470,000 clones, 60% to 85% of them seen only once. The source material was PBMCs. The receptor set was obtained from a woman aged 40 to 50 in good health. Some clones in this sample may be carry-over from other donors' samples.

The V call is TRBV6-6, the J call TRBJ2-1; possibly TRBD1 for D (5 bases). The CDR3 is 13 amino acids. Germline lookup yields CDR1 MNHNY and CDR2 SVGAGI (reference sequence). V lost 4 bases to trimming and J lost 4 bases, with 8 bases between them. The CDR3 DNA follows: TGTGCCAGCAGTTCCCAGGGTTACAATGAGCAGTTCTTC. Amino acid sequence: CASSSQGYNEQFF.

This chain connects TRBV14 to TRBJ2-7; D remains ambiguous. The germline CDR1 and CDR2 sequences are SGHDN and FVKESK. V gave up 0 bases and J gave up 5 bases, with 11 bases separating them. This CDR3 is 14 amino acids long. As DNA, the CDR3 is TGTGCCAGCAGCCAAGAGATCTGGGTTGACGAGCAGTACTTC. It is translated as CASSQEIWVDEQYF.